One and the same sample provided the 32 T cell receptor beta chains below, sequenced in a study of control samples from healthy donors and cancer patients. Data came from immunoSEQ multiplex PCR; TCRdb stores just in-frame clones and leaves some out. The profile shows about 130,000 clones, roughly 91% of them singletons. The sample consisted of PBMCs. Receptors were obtained from a man aged 50-59 years with head and neck cancer.

The V and J genes are TRBV15 and TRBJ1-5, with 9 bases lining up with TRBD1. V dropped 4 bases and J dropped 0; count of bases not matched to a gene: 22. The CDR3 is made up of 22 amino acids. Germline V CDR1 and CDR2: LNHNV, YYDKDF (reference sequence). The CDR3 DNA sequence: TGTGCCACCAGCACCCCACCGGGACAGGGAATTTCCTCATCCGGTAGCAATCAGCCCCAGCATTTT. This encodes CATSTPPGQGISSSGSNQPQHF.

The chain joins TRBV25-1 to TRBJ1-5; D not certain. Trimming shortened V by 6 bases and J by 3 bases, and 12 bases separated the two germline ends. The CDR3 extends over 14 amino acids. Germline assignment: CDR1 MGHDK and CDR2 SYGVNS. CDR3 protein: CASSDPGLNQPQHF. The CDR3 coding sequence is TGTGCCAGCAGCGACCCGGGCCTCAATCAGCCCCAGCATTTT.

This chain connects TRBV5-4 to TRBJ2-7, with TRBD2 matching over 7 bases. V lost 3 bases to trimming and J lost 2 bases; unmatched junction nucleotides: 11. Germline CDR1 and CDR2: SGHNT and YYREEE (reference sequence). This CDR3 contains 16 residues. This chain's CDR3 is CASSSGSERGTYEQYF. The DNA for the CDR3 is TGTGCCAGCAGCTCGGGTTCGGAGCGGGGCACCTACGAGCAGTACTTC.

This chain uses TRBV7-6 with TRBJ2-3; possibly TRBD2 for D (6 bases). CDR1 and CDR2 (germline): SGHVS, FNYEAQ. V was shortened by 3 bases and J by 5 bases, with 12 bases between the two germline ends. The CDR3 consists of 14 residues. The CDR3 DNA reads as TGTGCCAGCAGCTTGGCGGGGAGGCAAGATACGCAGTATTTT. This encodes CASSLAGRQDTQYF.

The chain combines TRBV29-1 with TRBJ1-2, with D perhaps matching TRBD1 (5 bases). This CDR3 region has 14 residues. Trimming took off 6 bases at V and 8 bases at J, with 22 bases between the two ends. Germline V gene sequence: CDR1 SQVTM, CDR2 ANQGSEA. The CDR3 DNA reads as TGCAGCGTGGACCAGGGACTTCAAAGTAGGGGCTACACCTTC. This translates into CSVDQGLQSRGYTF.

The CDR3 bases are TGCGCCAGCAGCCTTGGGGCAGGGGCCAATGAAAAACTGTTTTTT. Its translation: CASSLGAGANEKLFF. The chain carries TRBV5-1 and TRBJ1-4; TRBD1 is a possible D gene (6 bases). The V gene's germline CDR1 is SGHRS and CDR2 YFSETQ. V was clipped by 4 bases and J by 5 bases, with 15 bases between them. This CDR3 is 15 amino acids long.

The rearrangement uses TRBV5-4 and TRBJ1-3; D gene uncertain. The CDR3 covers 16 residues. V was clipped by 3 bases and J by 0 bases, with 13 bases between them. Germline V gives CDR1 SGHNT, CDR2 YYREEE (reference sequence). CDR3 nucleotide sequence: TGTGCCAGCAGCTCCAAGACGGGAGCCTCTGGAAACACCATATATTTT. Its protein product is CASSSKTGASGNTIYF.

The chain couples TRBV5-1 to TRBJ1-1, with a possible D match to TRBD1 (5 bases). The V end lost 1 base, the J end lost 6 bases, and 13 bases lay between the germline ends. Germline-derived CDR1 and CDR2 are SGHRS and YFSETQ. The CDR3 spans 14 residues. The CDR3 loop reads CASSLSVLGAEAFF. Written as DNA, the CDR3 is TGCGCCAGCAGCTTGAGTGTTCTAGGGGCTGAAGCTTTCTTT.

The rearrangement joins TRBV15 to TRBJ2-3, with D possibly TRBD1 on 5 matching bases. CDR1 is LNHNV and CDR2 is YYDKDF in the germline V gene (reference sequence). V lost 2 bases and J lost 3, with 6 bases in between. The CDR3 runs to 13 residues. The CDR3 loop is CATSRQGTDTQYF. DNA for the CDR3: TGTGCCACCAGCAGACAGGGAACAGATACGCAGTATTTT.

Notes on this clone: The sample carries other DNA sequences with the same CDR3. The J gene is TRBJ2-5, the V gene TRBV4-2, with 12 bases aligning to TRBD2. Germline V CDR1 and CDR2: LGHNA, YNFKEQ. The CDR3 loop spans 15 amino acids. Losses at the gene ends were 2 bases for V and 2 bases for J; bases not matched to a gene: 0. For the CDR3, the DNA is TGTGCCAGCAGCCAAACTAGCGGGGGGCAAGAGACCCAGTACTTC. Protein product: CASSQTSGGQETQYF.

The V call is TRBV5-1, the J call TRBJ2-5; no clear D. Per the germline V gene, CDR1 is SGHRS and CDR2 is YFSETQ. The CDR3 runs to 15 residues. V was shortened by 4 bases and J by 7 bases, with 20 bases between the two germline ends. The CDR3 loop is CASSRREAAVATQYF. The CDR3 coding sequence is TGCGCCAGCAGCCGCCGTGAGGCGGCAGTAGCGACCCAGTACTTC.

CDR3 sequence: CSASPQGLAIGTQYF. The CDR3 coding sequence is TGCAGTGCTAGTCCTCAAGGGCTAGCAATCGGGACCCAGTACTTC. The chain links TRBV20-1 to TRBJ2-5; possible D gene TRBD2, 5 bases. Deletions cut 3 bases from V and 7 bases from J, with 21 bases between. This CDR3 is built from 15 residues. Germline assignment: CDR1 DFQATT and CDR2 SNEGSKA (reference sequence).

CDR3 nucleotide sequence: TGCGCCAGCAGCTGGGATTGGGTGGGGAACACTGAAGCTTTCTTT. It is translated as CASSWDWVGNTEAFF. The gene calls are TRBV5-1 and TRBJ1-1; no firm D call. The germline V gene has CDR1 SGHRS and CDR2 YFSETQ. This CDR3 is built from 15 residues. Trimming removed 3 bases from V and 1 base from J, with 13 bases in between.

The chain joins TRBV6-5 to TRBJ2-1; D remains unclear. Trimming removed 7 bases at V and 4 bases at J, with 8 bases between. Germline CDR1 MNHEY, CDR2 SVGAGI. CDR3 size: 12 residues. In DNA, the CDR3 is TGTGCCAGCACCACTGGTTACAATGAGCAGTTCTTC. Encoded protein: CASTTGYNEQFF.

The chain is built from TRBV9 and TRBJ1-2; D gene ambiguous. Germline-derived CDR1 and CDR2 are SGDLS and YYNGEE. This CDR3 region has 12 residues. V was pared by 4 bases and J by 8 bases, with 12 bases between. Written as DNA, the CDR3 is TGTGCCAGCAGCCCGATGAGAGGGGGCTACACCTTC. Protein product: CASSPMRGGYTF.

The V call is TRBV2, the J call TRBJ1-6, with D maybe TRBD1 (6 bases). The CDR3 has 15 amino acids. The V gene lost 8 bases and the J gene lost 0 bases, with 11 bases spanning the gap. Germline-derived CDR1 and CDR2 are SNHLY and FYNNEI. CDR3 sequence (DNA): TGTGCCAGCTCCTCAGGGGACTCCTATAATTCACCCCTCCACTTT. Its translation: CASSSGDSYNSPLHF.

The chain carries TRBV24-1 and TRBJ2-3, with TRBD2 as a possible D gene (6 bases). V was trimmed by 1 base and J by 2 bases, leaving 9 bases between them. The CDR3 has 15 amino acids. CDR1 is KGHDR and CDR2 is SFDVKD in the germline V gene. This CDR3 reads CATSDFPDYTDTQYF. In nucleotides, the CDR3 is TGTGCCACCAGTGATTTTCCGGACTACACAGATACGCAGTATTTT.

The chain is built from TRBV2 and TRBJ2-3; D gene uncertain. The CDR3 spans 15 residues. The V gene's germline CDR1 is SNHLY and CDR2 FYNNEI. Trimming removed 6 bases at V and 2 bases at J, with 15 bases between. The CDR3 bases are TGTGCCAGCAGCGCAACTGGCGGTCTCACAGATACGCAGTATTTT. This codes for CASSATGGLTDTQYF.

J is TRBJ1-3 and V is TRBV11-2; no reliable D call. The CDR3 covers 17 residues. Germline V gives CDR1 SGHAT, CDR2 FQNNGV. V was clipped by 3 bases and J by 0 bases, with 15 bases between them. The CDR3 DNA sequence: TGTGCCAGCAGCTTGGTACCCCGGGCCGCCTCTGGAAACACCATATATTTT. Amino acid sequence: CASSLVPRAASGNTIYF. The entire variable domain, with the rest obtained from reference TRBV11-2 and TRBJ1-3, is as follows: EAGVAQSPRYKIIEKRQSVAFWCNPISGHATLYWYQQILGQGPKLLIQFQNNGVVDDSQLPKDRFSAERLKGVDSTLKIQPAKLEDSAVYLCASSLVPRAASGNTIYFGEGSWLTVV.

This rearrangement joins TRBV2 to TRBJ1-6; 8 bases match TRBD1. The CDR3 runs to 16 residues. Unmatched junction bases numbered 14, after V lost 6 bases and J lost 10 bases. Germline lookup yields CDR1 SNHLY and CDR2 FYNNEI. The CDR3 bases are TGTGCCAGCAGGGCTACTGACAGGGGTTTTCAGTCACCCCTCCACTTT. This codes for CASRATDRGFQSPLHF.

This clone came up once. The rearrangement uses TRBV11-2 and TRBJ2-7, with D possibly TRBD2 on 5 matching bases. Germline CDR1 is SGHAT and CDR2 is FQNNGV. There are 12 residues in the CDR3. Trimming took 5 bases from V and 8 from J, leaving 13 bases between them. CDR3 nucleotides: TGTGCCAGCAGCCCTCCCGCGGGCCAGCAGTACTTC. Residues: CASSPPAGQQYF.

The chain couples TRBV24-1 to TRBJ2-5; D is possibly TRBD1 or TRBD2 (5 bases each). V was cut by 1 base and J by 2 bases, with 13 bases left in between. Germline V CDR1 and CDR2: KGHDR, SFDVKD. The CDR3 sequence is 16 residues long. The CDR3 protein is CATSDFGAEGQETQYF. In DNA, the CDR3 is TGTGCCACCAGTGATTTTGGGGCAGAGGGTCAAGAGACCCAGTACTTC.

The CDR3 reads CASSLRTSGYEQFF. As DNA, the CDR3 is TGCGCCAGCAGCTTGAGGACTAGCGGGTATGAGCAGTTCTTC. The chain employs TRBV5-1 and TRBJ2-1; the match to TRBD2 covers 11 bases. CDR3 length equals 14 residues. From germline, CDR1 is SGHRS and CDR2 YFSETQ. With 1 base clipped from V and 8 bases from J, the junction kept 2 bases outside the gene matches. The complete variable domain, with remaining parts taken from reference TRBV5-1 and TRBJ2-1, reads KAGVTQTPRYLIKTRGQQVTLSCSPISGHRSVSWYQQTPGQGLQFLFEYFSETQRNKGNFPGRFSGRQFSNSRSEMNVSTLELGDSALYLCASSLRTSGYEQFFGPGTRLTVL.

The V call is TRBV19, the J call TRBJ2-7, with unresolved D. Deletions cut 2 bases from V and 5 bases from J, with 13 bases between. The CDR3 covers 14 residues. CDR1 and CDR2 (germline): LNHDA, SQIVND (reference sequence). The CDR3 sequence is CASSIRPFAHEQYF. Written as DNA, the CDR3 is TGTGCCAGTAGTATAAGGCCCTTTGCCCACGAGCAGTACTTC.

The chain couples TRBV10-3 to TRBJ2-7, with 8 bases lining up with TRBD1. CDR1 ENHRY and CDR2 SYGVKD come from the germline V gene. Trimming at V came to 10 bases and at J to 2 bases, leaving 13 bases not matched to a gene. The CDR3 covers 15 residues. The CDR3 reads CATLPVETGAYEQYF. DNA of the CDR3: TGTGCCACCTTACCTGTCGAGACAGGGGCCTACGAGCAGTACTTC.

The J gene is TRBJ2-3, the V gene TRBV12-3 or TRBV12-4; D perhaps matches TRBD2 (5 bases). V was cut by 2 bases and J by 5 bases, with 8 bases left in between. This CDR3 has 13 amino acids. The CDR3 bases are TGTGCCAGCAGTTTAAGCGGTGAAGATACGCAGTATTTT. This encodes CASSLSGEDTQYF.

The chain has TRBV11-2 and TRBJ2-7; unclear D gene. Germline CDR1 reads SGHAT; CDR2 reads FQNNGV. The CDR3 spans 12 residues. The germline V and J ends were trimmed by 1 base and 11 bases, with 12 bases remaining between them. CDR3 in amino acids: CASSLATGLEYF. DNA of the CDR3: TGTGCCAGCAGCTTAGCGACGGGTTTGGAGTACTTC. The variable domain in full, with the rest retrieved from reference TRBV11-2 and TRBJ2-7, is EAGVAQSPRYKIIEKRQSVAFWCNPISGHATLYWYQQILGQGPKLLIQFQNNGVVDDSQLPKDRFSAERLKGVDSTLKIQPAKLEDSAVYLCASSLATGLEYFGPGTRLTVT.

The chain has TRBV5-4 and TRBJ2-3, with unresolved D. Germline V gene data show CDR1 as SGHNT and CDR2 as YYREEE (reference sequence). Trimming cost V 1 base and J 2 bases, with 2 bases left between them. The CDR3 consists of 12 residues. CDR3: CASSLLTDTQYF. CDR3 coding DNA: TGTGCCAGCAGCTTGCTCACAGATACGCAGTATTTT.

On this clone itself: A junction end diverges from the germline sequence, so it may reflect a read error. The chain carries TRBV7-7 and TRBJ2-7; D perhaps matches TRBD1 (5 bases). Germline CDR1 reads SSHAT; CDR2 reads FNYEAQ (reference sequence). This CDR3 has 13 residues. CDR3 region: CASSLGARDEQYF. The CDR3 DNA sequence: TGTGCTAGCAGCTTAGGGGCCAGGGACGAGCAGTACTTC.

V gene TRBV10-2 combines with J gene TRBJ1-5; unclear D gene. V was clipped by 7 bases and J by 1 base, with 11 bases between them. This CDR3 has 14 amino acids. Germline loops: CDR1 WSHSY, CDR2 SAAADI. The CDR3, as DNA: TGCGCCAGCAACGATCGGGGAAGCAATCAGCCCCAGCATTTT. It yields the protein CASNDRGSNQPQHF.

The chain combines TRBV2 with TRBJ1-4; D perhaps matches TRBD1 (5 bases). The germline gives CDR1 SNHLY, CDR2 FYNNEI. The CDR3 spans 14 residues. Trimming removed 4 bases from V and 6 bases from J, with 12 bases in between. The CDR3 spells CASSGPGRYEKLFF. CDR3 nucleotides: TGTGCCAGCAGTGGCCCGGGACGGTATGAAAAACTGTTTTTT.

The rearrangement links TRBV11-2 to TRBJ2-7; perhaps TRBD1 as D (6 bases). CDR1 and CDR2 (germline): SGHAT, FQNNGV. V lost 5 bases and J 2 bases, leaving 10 bases between the germline ends. This CDR3 comprises 13 residues. The DNA of the CDR3 is TGTGCCAGCAGCACAAAGGGGGCCTACGAGCAGTACTTC. Residues: CASSTKGAYEQYF.